This T cell receptor beta chain emerged from a study of regulatory T cells in long-lasting Graves disease (dated by TCRdb to the early 2020s). With respect to the entire study: Antithyroid drugs had been taken for less than 3 months by newly diagnosed Graves' disease patients. Persistent Graves' disease patients were compared with newly diagnosed Graves' disease patients by peripheral blood TCR sequencing and RNA sequencing. The study was registered as a clinical trial and conducted in China. A total of approximately 35 samples underwent TCR sequencing: around 13 from persistent and 20 from newly diagnosed Graves' disease patients. The full study reports these points: Persistent disease showed preferential use of TRBV28, TRBJ1-2 and TRBJ2-5, whereas newly diagnosed disease favored TRBV20-1 and TRBJ2-1. The authors acknowledged the small sample size as a limitation that may reduce accuracy. Lower TCR Shannon entropy and fewer highly expanded clones were observed in persistent Graves' disease patients than in newly diagnosed patients, which suggested clonal expansion. Because the primary lesion, thyroid tissue, could not be accessed, the study looked at peripheral blood alone. Only the TCR beta chain was sequenced and analyzed. More public clonotypes were shared among persistent patients (about 2,800) than among newly diagnosed patients (roughly 1,000).

Library method: multiplex PCR. This sample was sequenced with an Illumina HiSeq 4000. CDR3 regions were amplified by Arm-PCR with iRepertoire HTBI primers to construct TCR beta libraries. Before sequencing, the PCR products underwent gel purification. The study's processing was this. Gene usage analysis of CDR3 amino acid clonotypes relied on the roughly 60 TRBV and 13 to 15 TRBJ segments identified across samples. COPE and FqMerger were used to merge filtered high-quality paired reads into contigs. BLAST was used to align contigs to the IMGT TRBV, TRBD and TRBJ reference genes, and CDR3 was defined following IMGT. Clonotypes above 0.1% frequency were classified as highly expanded clones. Shannon entropy served as the measure of repertoire diversity, while the Gini coefficient captured V-J evenness. Clonotypes shared by more than one individual were considered public. The public reads were reanalyzed by TCRdb: fastp trimming at Q25, MiXCR alignment, in-frame beta chains only. Rows merge per CDR3 protein into single entries with the most common DNA and genes. None of the V and J calls come from the authors' own analysis; TCRdb made them. Present in this sample are about 560,000 distinct CDR3 sequences, about 16% of which were seen just once. The ten largest clones capture approximately 12% of the sample.

The meaning of the sample's time point label: newly diagnosed GD, antithyroid drugs for less than 3 months. For both TCR sequencing and RNA sequencing, RNA was extracted from PBMCs in TRIzol. The diagnosis of Graves' disease was made according to American Thyroid Association guidelines. Recruitment of patients was carried out at an endocrinology department in Xi'an, China. Each patient gave around 9 milliliters of peripheral blood, collected in an EDTA anticoagulant tube. PBMCs were isolated by Ficoll Paque Plus density gradient separation without further T cell sorting. An Agilent 2100 Bioanalyzer and agarose gel were used to assess RNA quality, and a NanoDrop 2000 was used to measure RNA concentration. Trimming takes 6 bases off V and 0 bases off J; junction bases not matched to a gene: 6. From the cysteine up to the phenylalanine, the CDR3 has a length of 14 residues. CDR3 DNA is the only sequence kept; it has 42 bases, read in frame from the first base. Reading the germline V gene (reference sequence) gives CDR1 DFQATT and CDR2 SNEGSKA.

A word on this clonotype: Its antigen is not yet known. It has no much larger one-base neighbor in the sample; base qualities were not kept.

These records were also assigned to another study, of T cells in Graves' hyperthyroidism and ophthalmopathy. Per that second paper: A patient counted as having stable Graves' hyperthyroidism if no progression to ophthalmopathy occurred over 18 months of follow-up. Hyperthyroidism patients were newly diagnosed, had a disease duration of under 2 months, and were aged 18 to 65 years. The study excluded patients with uncontrolled infections, other autoimmune diseases, pregnancy or lactation. Clinical symptoms, serum thyroxine and TRAb, thyroid ultrasound, and orbital computed tomography formed the basis for the diagnoses. The TCR CDR3 was subjected to a first round of RT-PCR using the HTBI primer set and the Qiagen OneStep RT-PCR kit. Most expanded thyroid clonotypes (frequency above 0.001) were also detected in blood, a finding suggesting that blood repertoires may reflect thyroid immune responses. In cross-validation, a model built on a 13 V-J signature told ophthalmopathy apart from stable hyperthyroidism with approximately 90% sensitivity and around 84% specificity, and in testing the same model reached 80%/75%. During validation, the model predicted progression to ophthalmopathy a median of around 7 months ahead of onset, with roughly 65% sensitivity and under 85% specificity. To identify distinguishing TCR V-J signatures, a discovery cohort of 100 or so patients was used, comprising roughly 45 with Graves' ophthalmopathy and under 60 with stable Graves' hyperthyroidism. Prospective prediction of ophthalmopathy was tested in an independent validation cohort of 18 to 20 hyperthyroidism patients and 17 patients who later progressed to ophthalmopathy. The roughly 100 discovery patients were randomly divided into training and test sets at a 7:3 ratio. In addition, the study compared T-cell repertoires in thyroid tissue and in blood from roughly six Graves' hyperthyroidism patients. Following sampling, methimazole starting at 30 mg daily was given to hyperthyroidism patients, and high-dose intravenous methylprednisolone was given to ophthalmopathy patients. Libraries were constructed in a second round of multiplex PCR, after which size selection and purification were carried out. Paired-end sequencing of the libraries was performed with 100 bp reads on an Illumina HiSeq2000. SOAPnuke was used to process the raw data, with reads discarded if the reads contained adapters or uncalled bases, had a mean Phred below 15, or lacked an exact constant-primer or identifier match. High-quality paired reads were merged with COPE v1.2.5, and unique nucleotide sequences were defined as clonotypes. MiTCR v1.1 was used to align the clonotypes against IMGT TRBV, TRBD and TRBJ reference segments. Only V-J combinations with frequency above 0.0001, covering about 99% of repertoires, were analysed. The TCS score was defined as the ratio of F50 (clonal expansion) to E x V (chaos), calculated using BLOSUM62-based TCRdist between CDR3 peptides within each V-J. Welch's t-statistics and random forest reduced 514 V-J features to 10 to 15, which were used in a naive Bayes classifier (R e1071). No statistical method was used to set the sample size in advance, and investigators knew the group allocation. The paper describes TCR Vbeta CDR3 sequencing of 120 to 150 peripheral blood samples, made up of some 40 ophthalmopathy patients, 70 to 75 hyperthyroidism patients and 17 progressor patients.

Rearrangement joined TRBV20-1 to TRBJ2-5, and 8 junction bases match TRBD2. Sequenced material: peripheral blood mononuclear cells (PBMCs), taken at new diagnosis, from a patient treated with antithyroid drugs. This clonotype was sampled from a man aged 18-30 years with Graves disease. Donor details come from another sample of the same person, matched by shared clones. CDR3 sequence: CSAYSGKYQETQYF. The sequenced DNA is TGCAGTGCCTATAGCGGGAAGTACCAAGAGACCCAGTACTTC.